This TCR beta chain was sequenced in a study of blood T cell repertoires in COVID-19. Study-level background: The origin of the acute and convalescent COVID-19 samples was the United States, Italy and Spain. T cells, B-cell-depleted T cells, or PBMCs provided the cDNA or gDNA that served as material.

V was shortened by 7 bases and J by 1 base, with 15 bases between the two germline ends. CDR3 length: 15 amino acids. Per the germline V gene, CDR1 is MDHEN and CDR2 is SYDVKM. Original analysis: Amplification of reference gene primers provided the estimated nucleated cell counts. Clones were sequenced by immunoSEQ multiplex PCR, and TCRdb holds only the in-frame ones, with some missing. V and J calls and clone size are as listed in that table; D and trimming were resolved from the DNA. The data hold roughly 38,000 clones, with roughly 90% observed a single time. This sequence originates from a man aged 45-60 years with active COVID-19. The sequencing input was peripheral blood. The chain couples TRBV28 to TRBJ2-3; maybe TRBD2 (5 bases). The CDR3 reads CASNRERTGTDTQYF. Here the CDR3 DNA reads TGTGCCAGCAATCGGGAAAGGACCGGCACAGATACGCAGTATTTT.